This entry describes one TCR beta chain. The antigen is unknown. Positive CCR7 selection of CD45RO-negative cells yielded the naive CD8 cells, and terminally differentiated effector memory CD45RA+ cells were excluded. Caucasian adults living in Nashville, Tennessee, provided all samples. V was clipped by 0 bases and J by 7 bases, with 13 bases between them. This CDR3 spans 15 amino acids. From germline, CDR1 is SGHAT and CDR2 FQNNGV. The sample originates from a study of shared clonotypes between healthy human individuals. Findings and limits, study-wide: Roughly 4.6% of naive CD4 clonotypes were common to several donors.

Methods used by the authors: ImmunoSEQ sequences covered only the junction and lacked quality scores; filtering therefore differed. Sequencing used immunoSEQ multiplex PCR; TCRdb keeps in-frame clones, though not all of them. The V and J calls and clone size are taken from that table; D and trimming were inferred from the DNA. The sample includes hundreds of thousands of clones, around 95% of them seen just once. The origin of this receptor is a woman in her 30s in good health. The sample comprised naive CD8+ T cells sorted from blood. The gene calls are TRBV11-2 and TRBJ2-1; no reliable D call. CDR3 amino acids: CASSLERTLGNEQFF. The CDR3 DNA reads TGTGCCAGCAGCTTAGAGCGGACCCTCGGGAATGAGCAGTTCTTC.